Detailed here is one T cell receptor beta chain. The data belong to a study of T cell changes during pregnancy in multiple sclerosis. TCRdb's copy holds only in-frame clones and misses some; the assay was immunoSEQ multiplex PCR. The sample contains some 25,000 clones, more than 75% of which appear only once. This CDR3 is 13 amino acids long. The germline V and J ends were trimmed by 0 bases and 8 bases, with 10 bases remaining between them. Germline lookup yields CDR1 GTSNPN and CDR2 SVGIG (reference sequence). The receptor was isolated from a female donor in good health, enrolled as a control in a pregnancy study. The chain employs TRBV30 and TRBJ1-4; no reliable D call. The starting material was CD4+ T cells from peripheral blood mononuclear cells, obtained in the first trimester of pregnancy. CDR3 in DNA: TGTGCCTGGAGTGTCGGGTCGGGGGAAAAACTGTTTTTT. Its protein is CAWSVGSGEKLFF.